This is a list of T cell receptor beta chains from one sample in a study of immune evolution from preneoplasia to lung adenocarcinoma. Some clones are missing from TCRdb's copy, which holds only in-frame ones; the method was immunoSEQ multiplex PCR. The data hold 7,300 or so clones, with around 70% observed a single time. The sequencing input was FFPE lung adenocarcinoma in situ tissue. These receptors all come from a donor aged 70 or older with lung adenocarcinoma. Some clones in this sample may be carry-over from other donors' samples. Each CDR3 is given with its conserved first and last residue. D genes are given only for firm matches. For some rows the clone size is stated as once, few or many, or as a class when expanded; others skip it.

CDR3 DNA: TGTGCCATCAGTGAGTCGGAGAACACTGAAGCTTTCTTT
CDR3 protein: CAISESENTEAFF
D gene: -
J gene: TRBJ1-1
clone size: -
V gene: TRBV10-3

CDR3 DNA: TGTGTCTGGAGACGTACAGGGAGCACAGATACGCAGTATTTT
CDR3 protein: CVWRRTGSTDTQYF
D gene: -
J gene: TRBJ2-3
clone size: -
V gene: TRBV30

CDR3 DNA: TGCAGCGTCCAACAACGGGTAGGGGCCTACGAGCAGTACTTC
CDR3 protein: CSVQQRVGAYEQYF
D gene: -
J gene: TRBJ2-7
clone size: few
V gene: TRBV29-1

CDR3 DNA: TGTGCCAGCAGTTCCTCGGGGGTGGCCGGGGAGCTGTTTTTT
CDR3 protein: CASSSSGVAGELFF
D gene: -
J gene: TRBJ2-2
clone size: -
V gene: TRBV27

CDR3 DNA: TGTGCCAGCAGCCCTTTGGCGGGCGAGCAGTTCTTC
CDR3 protein: CASSPLAGEQFF
D gene: -
J gene: TRBJ2-1
clone size: -
V gene: TRBV11-2

CDR3 DNA: TGCGCCAGCAGACCGGGCCCCGAACCTTATGAGCAGTTCTTC
CDR3 protein: CASRPGPEPYEQFF
D gene: -
J gene: TRBJ2-1
clone size: medium-sized
V gene: TRBV5-1

CDR3 DNA: TGTGCCTGGAATTCGGTGGGCACAGATACGCAGTATTTT
CDR3 protein: CAWNSVGTDTQYF
D gene: -
J gene: TRBJ2-3
clone size: -
V gene: TRBV30

CDR3 DNA: TGTGCCAGCAGCCAAGCCGGGACTAGCGGGAGTGAGCAGTTCTTC
CDR3 protein: CASSQAGTSGSEQFF
D gene: TRBD2
J gene: TRBJ2-1
clone size: -
V gene: TRBV4-2

CDR3 DNA: TGTGCCAGCTCCCGGGGGCCCACGGGAAACACCATATATTTT
CDR3 protein: CASSRGPTGNTIYF
D gene: -
J gene: TRBJ1-3
clone size: -
V gene: TRBV5-5

CDR3 DNA: TGCGCCAGCGGGACAGGGAACAATAATTCACCCCTCCACTTT
CDR3 protein: CASGTGNNNSPLHF
D gene: TRBD1
J gene: TRBJ1-6
clone size: -
V gene: TRBV5-1

CDR3 DNA: TGCGCCAGCAGCCAAGAACAGGGGCTGACTGAAGCTTTCTTT
CDR3 protein: CASSQEQGLTEAFF
D gene: TRBD1
J gene: TRBJ1-1
clone size: -
V gene: TRBV4-3

CDR3 DNA: TGCGCCAGCAGCCAAGGTCAAAGGAATGAGCAGTTCTTC
CDR3 protein: CASSQGQRNEQFF
D gene: -
J gene: TRBJ2-1
clone size: -
V gene: TRBV4-1

CDR3 DNA: TGTGCCAGCAACCCGGAGGTTAATTCACCCCTCCACTTT
CDR3 protein: CASNPEVNSPLHF
D gene: -
J gene: TRBJ1-6
clone size: -
V gene: TRBV7-9

CDR3 DNA: TGTGCCACCGCAGGTGCCTACGAGCAGTACTTC
CDR3 protein: CATAGAYEQYF
D gene: -
J gene: TRBJ2-7
clone size: -
V gene: TRBV28

CDR3 DNA: TGTGCCAGCAGCTCCGGACAGGGACCCACTGAAGCTTTCTTT
CDR3 protein: CASSSGQGPTEAFF
D gene: TRBD1
J gene: TRBJ1-1
clone size: -
V gene: TRBV9

CDR3 DNA: TGTGCCAGCAGCCCCAGAGGCCAGGGAACCACTGAAGCTTTCTTT
CDR3 protein: CASSPRGQGTTEAFF
D gene: -
J gene: TRBJ1-1
clone size: -
V gene: TRBV7-2

CDR3 DNA: TGTGCCAGCAGTGACGGACAGGGGGCGTCCGAGCAGTACTTC
CDR3 protein: CASSDGQGASEQYF
D gene: TRBD1
J gene: TRBJ2-7
clone size: once
V gene: TRBV6-1

CDR3 DNA: TGTGCCAGCAGTTACGGGGCGGGGGACAATGAGCAGTTCTTC
CDR3 protein: CASSYGAGDNEQFF
D gene: TRBD2
J gene: TRBJ2-1
clone size: few
V gene: TRBV6-6

CDR3 DNA: TGTGCCAGTAGTTATAAGGACACGCGAACGACTGAAGCTTTCTTT
CDR3 protein: CASSYKDTRTTEAFF
D gene: -
J gene: TRBJ1-1
clone size: -
V gene: TRBV19

CDR3 DNA: TGTGCCACCAGCAGAGATTCCCGGGTGGGCGAGCAGTACTTC
CDR3 protein: CATSRDSRVGEQYF
D gene: -
J gene: TRBJ2-7
clone size: -
V gene: TRBV15

CDR3 DNA: TGTGCCAGCACCTTCTCCCCCGGACAGGGAGCTTTCTTT
CDR3 protein: CASTFSPGQGAFF
D gene: TRBD1
J gene: TRBJ1-1
clone size: once
V gene: TRBV11-2

CDR3 DNA: TGTGCCAGCAGCTTGCAAGCGGGTGTTCAGGGTAATACGCAGTATTTT
CDR3 protein: CASSLQAGVQGNTQYF
D gene: -
J gene: TRBJ2-3
clone size: -
V gene: TRBV5-4

CDR3 DNA: TGTGCCAGCAGGGACAGGCTAGATCAGCCCCAGCATTTT
CDR3 protein: CASRDRLDQPQHF
D gene: TRBD1
J gene: TRBJ1-5
clone size: -
V gene: TRBV28

CDR3 DNA: TGTGCCAGCACCCCCAGGGCCTACAATGAGCAGTTCTTC
CDR3 protein: CASTPRAYNEQFF
D gene: -
J gene: TRBJ2-1
clone size: -
V gene: TRBV13

CDR3 DNA: TGTGCCACCCTCGACGGGAAGAATTCACCCCTCCACTTT
CDR3 protein: CATLDGKNSPLHF
D gene: -
J gene: TRBJ1-6
clone size: -
V gene: TRBV28

CDR3 DNA: TGTGCCAGCAGTTTAGGCCGTTTGCGAGGCTACACCTTC
CDR3 protein: CASSLGRLRGYTF
D gene: -
J gene: TRBJ1-2
clone size: -
V gene: TRBV28

CDR3 DNA: TGCGCCAGCAGTCGTAACCCCGGGAGTGGGACGTTTGGGGAGCTGTTTTTT
CDR3 protein: CASSRNPGSGTFGELFF
D gene: -
J gene: TRBJ2-2
clone size: few
V gene: TRBV5-1

CDR3 DNA: TGTGCCAGCAGCCTTGGGGGAGGTGGCTACACCTTC
CDR3 protein: CASSLGGGGYTF
D gene: -
J gene: TRBJ1-2
clone size: -
V gene: TRBV7-9

CDR3 DNA: TGCAGTGGGGGGCCCAATGAGCAGTTCTTC
CDR3 protein: CSGGPNEQFF
D gene: -
J gene: TRBJ2-1
clone size: -
V gene: TRBV20-1

CDR3 DNA: TGCGCCAGCAGCGGTATGGGCGGGTCTTCCTCCACTGAAGCTTTCTTT
CDR3 protein: CASSGMGGSSSTEAFF
D gene: -
J gene: TRBJ1-1
clone size: -
V gene: TRBV5-1

CDR3 DNA: TGTGCCAGCAGCGCCAGGGGTTTAGGCACTGAAGCTTTCTTT
CDR3 protein: CASSARGLGTEAFF
D gene: -
J gene: TRBJ1-1
clone size: -
V gene: TRBV5-4

CDR3 DNA: TGCGCCGCCAGGGGGCTCTACAATGAGCAGTTCTTC
CDR3 protein: CAARGLYNEQFF
D gene: TRBD1
J gene: TRBJ2-1
clone size: -
V gene: TRBV10-2

CDR3 DNA: TGTGCCAGCAGTTCGGTTTCCGGGGAGCTGTTTTTT
CDR3 protein: CASSSVSGELFF
D gene: -
J gene: TRBJ2-2
clone size: -
V gene: TRBV28

CDR3 DNA: TGTGCTAGCAGCCCGGGGACGGTTACCGGGGAGCTGTTTTTT
CDR3 protein: CASSPGTVTGELFF
D gene: -
J gene: TRBJ2-2
clone size: -
V gene: TRBV7-7

CDR3 DNA: TGTGCCAGCAGCAGCGGACAGCACAATGAGCAGTTCTTC
CDR3 protein: CASSSGQHNEQFF
D gene: -
J gene: TRBJ2-1
clone size: -
V gene: TRBV5-4

CDR3 DNA: TGTGCCACCAGCGGTTCCAGGGGACAGGTGCCTCAGCCCCAGCATTTT
CDR3 protein: CATSGSRGQVPQPQHF
D gene: TRBD1
J gene: TRBJ1-5
clone size: -
V gene: TRBV15

CDR3 DNA: TGTGCCAGCACGGGACAGATACAGGACACCATATATTTT
CDR3 protein: CASTGQIQDTIYF
D gene: TRBD1
J gene: TRBJ1-3
clone size: medium-sized
V gene: TRBV28

CDR3 DNA: TGTGCCAGCTCACTTCACAGGAACACTGAAGCTTTCTTT
CDR3 protein: CASSLHRNTEAFF
D gene: -
J gene: TRBJ1-1
clone size: -
V gene: TRBV18

CDR3 DNA: TGTGCCAGCAGCCGCAGGGGGTCAACTAATGAAAAACTGTTTTTT
CDR3 protein: CASSRRGSTNEKLFF
D gene: TRBD1
J gene: TRBJ1-4
clone size: few
V gene: TRBV6-5

CDR3 DNA: TGTGCCAGCACCACGAAGGGGCTGACTGAAGCTTTCTTT
CDR3 protein: CASTTKGLTEAFF
D gene: -
J gene: TRBJ1-1
clone size: few
V gene: TRBV21-1

CDR3 DNA: TGCGCCAGCAGCCTGTCGATCCGGGACAGGGGGGATGAAAAGTACTTC
CDR3 protein: CASSLSIRDRGDEKYF
D gene: TRBD1
J gene: TRBJ2-7
clone size: -
V gene: TRBV5-1

CDR3 DNA: TGTGCCAGCAGTGAATCTACAGCCTCTGGGGCCAACGTCCTGACTTTC
CDR3 protein: CASSESTASGANVLTF
D gene: -
J gene: TRBJ2-6
clone size: few
V gene: TRBV6-4

CDR3 DNA: TGTGCCAGCAGGAGGGATCTAGCGGGACACCAAGAGACCCAGTACTTC
CDR3 protein: CASRRDLAGHQETQYF
D gene: TRBD2
J gene: TRBJ2-5
clone size: -
V gene: TRBV2

CDR3 DNA: TGTGCCAGCAGCTTAGAAGCAGGGGGCATCGATGGCTACACCTTC
CDR3 protein: CASSLEAGGIDGYTF
D gene: TRBD1
J gene: TRBJ1-2
clone size: -
V gene: TRBV11-3

CDR3 DNA: TGCGCCAGCAGCTCATCAGACCCCTGGGAAGATACGCAGTATTTT
CDR3 protein: CASSSSDPWEDTQYF
D gene: -
J gene: TRBJ2-3
clone size: -
V gene: TRBV5-1

CDR3 DNA: TGCGCCAGCAGCTTAGAGGGGGCGCCTAGCACAGATACGCAGTATTTT
CDR3 protein: CASSLEGAPSTDTQYF
D gene: TRBD1
J gene: TRBJ2-3
clone size: -
V gene: TRBV5-1

CDR3 DNA: TGTGCCAGCAGCGCGGAGACAGGGAGCTCCTACGAGCAGTACTTC
CDR3 protein: CASSAETGSSYEQYF
D gene: TRBD1
J gene: TRBJ2-7
clone size: -
V gene: TRBV27